What follows describes a single T cell receptor beta chain. This CDR3 spans 16 amino acids. Trimming cost V 5 bases and J 4 bases; bases outside gene matches: 8. Germline assignment: CDR1 MDHEN and CDR2 SYDVKM. The PCR had 60 Vbeta and 13 Jbeta primers. The data were produced by immunoSEQ multiplex PCR, yet TCRdb's version contains in-frame clones alone and is incomplete. The top ten hold just under 2% of the sample, which has about 160,000 clones, 86% seen once. The sample originates from a study of cytomegalovirus exposure and HLA in healthy donors. This receptor was obtained from a woman between 18 and 29 years old in good health and CMV-seronegative. Sequenced material: PBMCs. This rearrangement joins TRBV28 to TRBJ2-5; 12 positions agree with TRBD2. CDR3 region: CASSPRLAGVGETQYF. CDR3 nucleotides: TGTGCCAGCAGTCCCCGACTAGCGGGAGTAGGAGAGACCCAGTACTTC.